The sequence of this T cell receptor (beta chain) was determined in a study of control samples from healthy donors and cancer patients. TCRdb's copy holds only in-frame clones and misses some; the assay was immunoSEQ multiplex PCR. Among under 7,500 clones listed, approximately 83% were seen once. Germline loops: CDR1 SGDLS, CDR2 YYNGEE. V lost 0 bases to trimming and J lost 7 bases, with 14 bases between them. This CDR3 contains 15 residues. This chain joins TRBV9 and TRBJ2-1; D might be TRBD2 (7 bases). Sequenced: formalin-fixed, paraffin-embedded tissue. The origin of this receptor is a male donor with melanoma. CDR3 residues: CASSVDGGGSNEQFF. CDR3 nucleotides: TGTGCCAGCAGCGTAGATGGGGGGGGCTCAAATGAGCAGTTCTTC. Together with reference TRBV9 and TRBJ2-1, the CDR3 gives the full variable domain: DSGVTQTPKHLITATGQRVTLRCSPRSGDLSVYWYQQSLDQGLQFLIQYYNGEERAKGNILERFSAQQFPDLHSELNLSSLELGDSALYFCASSVDGGGSNEQFFGPGTRLTVL.